The T cell receptor beta chain described here comes from a study of blood T cells in healthy people across ages. Whole-study results and caveats: TCR beta diversity tracked closely with naive T cell percentage.

In its sample, this clonotype was seen a few times. The antigen remains unidentified. Sample-barcoded 5' priming and a J-beta primer mix drove a second PCR of roughly 7 to 11 cycles. TCRdb reprocessed the 5' RACE reads via MiXCR and lists one record per CDR3 protein. Among under 2 million distinct CDR3 sequences listed, about 32% were seen once. This clonotype was obtained from a woman aged 25 to 45 in good health. Sequencing used blood.

As DNA, the CDR3 is TGTGCCAGCGGGGCTGGAGCGGGGGGCTCCTACGAGCAGTACTTC. It encodes CASGAGAGGSYEQYF. The J gene is TRBJ2-7, the V gene TRBV6-1; 9 bases line up with TRBD2. CDR3 size: 15 residues. J gave up 0 bases and V 8 bases, and 8 bases lay outside the gene matches. The germline V gene has CDR1 MNHNS and CDR2 SASEGT.